One sample yielded the 5 T cell receptor beta chains listed below, sequenced in a study of CD4 T cell repertoires in COVID-19. Sequencing used immunoSEQ multiplex PCR; TCRdb keeps in-frame clones, though not all of them. This sample has approximately 22,000 clones; 80% to 90% occur once, and the top ten carry over 0.55%. No culture step preceded sequencing of the ex vivo isolated memory T cells. This material consisted of central memory CD4+ T cells from blood, taken before the COVID-19 pandemic. These receptors were taken from a human donor who had COVID-19.

The gene calls are TRBV19 and TRBJ1-6; 7 positions match TRBD1. The CDR3 contains 14 residues. Germline-derived CDR1 and CDR2 are LNHDA and SQIVND (reference sequence). Trimming removed 6 bases from V and 15 bases from J; junction bases left unmatched: 14. CDR3 region: CASSTGQKAGHLHF. As DNA, the CDR3 is TGTGCCAGTAGCACGGGACAGAAGGCGGGACACCTCCACTTT.

The chain combines TRBV4-1 with TRBJ2-3, with D possibly being TRBD2 (5 bases). The CDR3 contains 16 residues. CDR1 and CDR2 (germline): MGHRA, YSYEKL. Trimming pared 0 bases from V and 2 bases from J, leaving 12 bases between. The CDR3 nucleotides read TGCGCCAGCAGCCAAGATAGGGAGCCTTTCACAGATACGCAGTATTTT. This encodes CASSQDREPFTDTQYF.

The chain is built from TRBV18 and TRBJ2-7; no reliable D call. CDR1 and CDR2 (germline): KGHSH, LQKENI. The CDR3 is 14 amino acids. V was trimmed by 3 bases and J by 3 bases, leaving 12 bases between them. As DNA, the CDR3 is TGTGCCAGCTCACCGTCCCGGGTAAGCTACGAGCAGTACTTC. Translated, it gives CASSPSRVSYEQYF.

The chain links TRBV5-1 to TRBJ2-1; 11 bases agree with TRBD2. V was pared by 6 bases and J by 5 bases, with 7 bases of the junction left unmatched. Germline CDR1 is SGHRS and CDR2 is YFSETQ. This CDR3 comprises 15 residues. CDR3 nucleotide sequence: TGCGCCAGCACTAGTAGCGGGAGGGAGAACAATGAGCAGTTCTTC. Protein product: CASTSSGRENNEQFF. The full variable domain, its missing parts supplied by reference TRBV5-1 and TRBJ2-1, is KAGVTQTPRYLIKTRGQQVTLSCSPISGHRSVSWYQQTPGQGLQFLFEYFSETQRNKGNFPGRFSGRQFSNSRSEMNVSTLELGDSALYLCASTSSGRENNEQFFGPGTRLTVL.

This clone was observed once. The chain uses TRBV19 and TRBJ2-2; TRBD2 is a possible D gene (6 bases). This CDR3 has 16 amino acids. V was pared by 4 bases and J by 6 bases, with 18 bases between. Germline assignment: CDR1 LNHDA and CDR2 SQIVND (reference sequence). CDR3 loop: CASSNNPGRLAGELFF. The CDR3 DNA sequence: TGTGCCAGTAGTAATAATCCGGGGAGGTTGGCCGGGGAGCTGTTTTTT. The full variable domain, rest sourced from reference TRBV19 and TRBJ2-2, is DGGITQSPKYLFRKEGQNVTLSCEQNLNHDAMYWYRQDPGQGLRLIYYSQIVNDFQKGDIAEGYSVSREKKESFPLTVTSAQKNPTAFYLCASSNNPGRLAGELFFGEGSRLTVL.